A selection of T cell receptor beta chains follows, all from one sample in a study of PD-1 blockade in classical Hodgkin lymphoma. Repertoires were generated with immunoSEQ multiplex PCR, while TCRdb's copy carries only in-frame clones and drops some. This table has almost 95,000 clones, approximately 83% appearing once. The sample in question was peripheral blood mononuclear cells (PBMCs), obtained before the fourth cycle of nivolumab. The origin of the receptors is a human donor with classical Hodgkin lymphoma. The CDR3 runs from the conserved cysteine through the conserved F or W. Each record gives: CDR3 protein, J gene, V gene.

cdr3_aa: CASSLGAGGPGRTDTQYF
j_call: TRBJ2-3
v_call: TRBV5-1

cdr3_aa: CASSEEPGTAYNEQFF
j_call: TRBJ2-1
v_call: TRBV2

cdr3_aa: CASSLGGTAYEQYF
j_call: TRBJ2-7
v_call: TRBV11-2

cdr3_aa: CASSQGIRRGSTEAFF
j_call: TRBJ1-1
v_call: TRBV14

cdr3_aa: CASSPFKVGQETQYF
j_call: TRBJ2-5
v_call: TRBV27

cdr3_aa: CASSQMRRTEAFF
j_call: TRBJ1-1
v_call: TRBV7-2

cdr3_aa: CAIGNIDTEAFF
j_call: TRBJ1-1
v_call: TRBV10-3

cdr3_aa: CASSPPGRTEAFF
j_call: TRBJ1-1
v_call: TRBV4-1

cdr3_aa: CASSLDMASGILEQYF
j_call: TRBJ2-7
v_call: TRBV11-2

cdr3_aa: CASSFVQETQYF
j_call: TRBJ2-5
v_call: TRBV11-2

cdr3_aa: CASRPDRAGNTIYF
j_call: TRBJ1-3
v_call: TRBV28

cdr3_aa: CASSWREGRGELFF
j_call: TRBJ2-2
v_call: TRBV6-5

cdr3_aa: CAISPQGAGEQYF
j_call: TRBJ2-7
v_call: TRBV10-3

cdr3_aa: CASSYVGRNTEAFF
j_call: TRBJ1-1
v_call: TRBV6-5

cdr3_aa: CASSENRGSTRNEQYF
j_call: TRBJ2-7
v_call: TRBV10-1

cdr3_aa: CASSLTSGDEQYF
j_call: TRBJ2-7
v_call: TRBV28

cdr3_aa: CASSLGQGANSPLHF
j_call: TRBJ1-6
v_call: TRBV9

cdr3_aa: CASSQGRGAGEETQYF
j_call: TRBJ2-5
v_call: TRBV4-1

cdr3_aa: CATSRDRQGEENF
j_call: TRBJ2-7
v_call: TRBV15

cdr3_aa: CAISELVEQYF
j_call: TRBJ2-7
v_call: TRBV10-3

cdr3_aa: CASSSPGLAGTYEQYF
j_call: TRBJ2-7
v_call: TRBV28

cdr3_aa: CATIEDSGETQYF
j_call: TRBJ2-5
v_call: TRBV25-1

cdr3_aa: CASSLAERSYEQYF
j_call: TRBJ2-7
v_call: TRBV2

cdr3_aa: CASSSGQGIQPQHF
j_call: TRBJ1-5
v_call: TRBV27

cdr3_aa: CAWSVSLVGEQFF
j_call: TRBJ2-1
v_call: TRBV30

cdr3_aa: CASSKCLLVGGGVWQPQHF
j_call: TRBJ1-5
v_call: TRBV21-1

cdr3_aa: CASSLAGGQGGTQYF
j_call: TRBJ2-5
v_call: TRBV5-1

cdr3_aa: CASSLASLAGVYEQYF
j_call: TRBJ2-7
v_call: TRBV11-2

cdr3_aa: CASRPAQNTGELFF
j_call: TRBJ2-2
v_call: TRBV19

cdr3_aa: CASSTGTGTEAFF
j_call: TRBJ1-1
v_call: TRBV19

cdr3_aa: CASSPGPGTGSSSEAFF
j_call: TRBJ1-1
v_call: TRBV7-8